This is a list of T cell receptor beta chains from one sample in a study of OX40 agonist ivuxolimab in advanced cancers. Measured with immunoSEQ multiplex PCR; TCRdb has only the in-frame clones, and not every one. The table lists about 53,000 clones, roughly four fifths of them singletons. The specimen was CD4+ or CD8+ T cells sorted from blood, collected in a trial of the OX40 agonist ivuxolimab. These receptors originate from an adult with an advanced solid tumor such as melanoma, head and neck, liver or kidney cancer. Each CDR3 is given with its conserved first and last residue. A D gene is named only where the DNA matches it firmly. Expanded clones are given a class, and other clones once, few, many or no size at all.

v_gene	j_gene	abundance	d_gene	CDR3aa	CDR3nt
TRBV7-9	TRBJ1-2	-	-	CASSLRGEGYTF	TGTGCCAGCAGCTTACGGGGCGAGGGCTACACCTTC
TRBV12-5	TRBJ1-5	-	-	CASGLVLKECNQPQHF	TGTGCTAGTGGTTTGGTACTTAAGGAGTGCAATCAGCCCCAGCATTTT
TRBV11-2	TRBJ2-7	few	-	CASSLAPSYEQYF	TGTGCCAGCAGCTTAGCACCCTCCTACGAGCAGTACTTC
TRBV5-1	TRBJ1-1	-	TRBD1	CASTLQGRGNTEAFF	TGCGCCAGCACCCTACAGGGGAGAGGGAACACTGAAGCTTTCTTT
TRBV27	TRBJ2-5	-	TRBD1	CASSSPGQGAKTQYF	TGTGCCAGCAGTTCACCGGGACAGGGGGCCAAGACCCAGTACTTC
TRBV2	TRBJ1-5	once	TRBD1	CASRRTGYSNQPQHF	TGTGCCAGCAGGCGGACAGGGTATAGCAATCAGCCCCAGCATTTT
TRBV9	TRBJ2-1	-	TRBD2	CASSVGGTSGSSYNEQFF	TGTGCCAGCAGCGTAGGGGGGACTAGCGGGAGCTCCTACAATGAGCAGTTCTTC
TRBV7-7	TRBJ2-5	-	-	CASSSDGGETQYF	TGTGCTAGCAGTTCGGACGGGGGAGAGACCCAGTACTTC
TRBV2	TRBJ1-6	-	-	CASGIQRGDSPLHF	TGTGCCAGCGGGATACAAAGGGGGGACTCACCCCTCCACTTT
TRBV7-2	TRBJ2-7	-	-	CASRVSLARTYEQYF	TGTGCCAGCAGAGTAAGCCTAGCAAGAACCTACGAGCAGTACTTC
TRBV19	TRBJ1-4	-	-	CASSSGVSAYNEKLFF	TGTGCCAGTAGTAGCGGGGTATCGGCATATAATGAAAAACTGTTTTTT
TRBV5-1	TRBJ2-5	-	-	CASSSSGGWGETQYF	TGCGCCAGCAGTTCCTCGGGGGGCTGGGGGGAGACCCAGTACTTC
TRBV5-1	TRBJ2-3	-	TRBD1	CASSYTGARTDTQYF	TGCGCCAGCAGCTACACAGGGGCCCGCACAGATACGCAGTATTTT
TRBV9	TRBJ1-2	-	-	CASSVGGGDGYTF	TGTGCCAGCAGCGTAGGTGGAGGGGATGGCTACACCTTC
TRBV5-4	TRBJ1-2	-	-	CASSPGGGNYGYTF	TGTGCCAGCAGCCCGGGGGGGGGAAACTATGGCTACACCTTC
TRBV29-1	TRBJ2-1	-	TRBD2	CSVRTKTSGSYNEQFF	TGCAGCGTTAGAACGAAAACTAGCGGCTCCTACAATGAGCAGTTCTTC
TRBV10-3	TRBJ2-3	-	TRBD2	CAIGRGGSDTQYF	TGTGCCATCGGTCGGGGGGGGTCAGATACGCAGTATTTT
TRBV29-1	TRBJ2-1	once	-	CSVRFRGRYNEQFF	TGCAGCGTTAGGTTCCGGGGCCGATACAATGAGCAGTTCTTC
TRBV18	TRBJ2-2	-	-	CASSPPWTVAGELFF	TGTGCCAGCTCACCACCTTGGACTGTGGCGGGGGAGCTGTTTTTT
TRBV5-1	TRBJ2-1	-	TRBD2	CASSSLAGGESEQFF	TGCGCCAGCAGCTCCCTAGCGGGAGGGGAAAGTGAGCAGTTCTTC
TRBV29-1	TRBJ2-1	-	-	CSVEGYNEQFF	TGCAGCGTTGAGGGTTACAATGAGCAGTTCTTC